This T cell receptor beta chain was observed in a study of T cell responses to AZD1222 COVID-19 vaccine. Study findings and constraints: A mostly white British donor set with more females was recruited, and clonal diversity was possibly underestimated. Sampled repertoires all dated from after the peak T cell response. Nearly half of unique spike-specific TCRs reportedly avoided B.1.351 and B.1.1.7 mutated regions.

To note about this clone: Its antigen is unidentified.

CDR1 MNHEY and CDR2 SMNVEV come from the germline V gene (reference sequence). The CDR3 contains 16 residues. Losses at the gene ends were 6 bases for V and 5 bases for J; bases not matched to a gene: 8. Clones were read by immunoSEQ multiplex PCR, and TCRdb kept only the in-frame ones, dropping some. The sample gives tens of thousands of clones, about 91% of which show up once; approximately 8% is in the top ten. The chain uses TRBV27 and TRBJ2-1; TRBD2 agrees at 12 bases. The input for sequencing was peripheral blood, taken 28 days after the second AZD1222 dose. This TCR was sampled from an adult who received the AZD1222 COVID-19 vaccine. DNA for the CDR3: TGTGCCAGCAGGTCCCTAGCGGGAGGGCCTAACAATGAGCAGTTCTTC. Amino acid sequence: CASRSLAGGPNNEQFF.